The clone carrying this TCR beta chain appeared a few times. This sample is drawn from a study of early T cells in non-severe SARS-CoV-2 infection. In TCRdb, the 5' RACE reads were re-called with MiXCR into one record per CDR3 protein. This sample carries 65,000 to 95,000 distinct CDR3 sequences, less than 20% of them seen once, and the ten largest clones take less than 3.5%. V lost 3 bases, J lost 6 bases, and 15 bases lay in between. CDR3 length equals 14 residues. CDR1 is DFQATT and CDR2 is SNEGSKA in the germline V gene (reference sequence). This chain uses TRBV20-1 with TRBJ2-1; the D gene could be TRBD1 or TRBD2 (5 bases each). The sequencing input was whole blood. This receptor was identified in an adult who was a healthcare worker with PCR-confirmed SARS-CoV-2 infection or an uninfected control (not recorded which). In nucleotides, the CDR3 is TGCAGTGCTAGGGGACCCTCCGTTTCCAATGAGCAGTTCTTC. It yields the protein CSARGPSVSNEQFF.